The present entry profiles one T cell receptor beta chain with its context. Original analysis: Quantification of nucleated cells was approximated via reference gene primer amplification. This table comes from immunoSEQ multiplex PCR, and its TCRdb copy is limited to in-frame clones, with some not included. Clone size and V and J calls were adopted from that table, with D and trimming inferred from the DNA. The profile shows 350,000 to 450,000 clones, 89% of them singletons. The CDR3 contains 16 residues. The V gene lost 4 bases and the J gene lost 1 base, with 14 bases spanning the gap. Germline CDR1 reads SGHRS; CDR2 reads YFSETQ. Those enrolled in Seattle joined during active infection and were followed longitudinally afterward. This record belongs to a study of blood T cell repertoires in COVID-19. Background on the study: Whether acute or convalescent, the COVID-19 samples came from the United States, Italy and Spain. T cells, B-cell-depleted T cells, or PBMCs supplied cDNA or gDNA.

This rearrangement joins TRBV5-1 to TRBJ1-4, with D possibly being TRBD1 (5 bases). Sequencing was performed on peripheral blood. The sequence derives from a middle-aged woman with COVID-19, enrolled during active disease. The CDR3 sequence: CASSATLRETNEKLFF. CDR3 nucleotide sequence: TGCGCCAGCAGCGCAACACTCAGGGAAACTAATGAAAAACTGTTTTTT.